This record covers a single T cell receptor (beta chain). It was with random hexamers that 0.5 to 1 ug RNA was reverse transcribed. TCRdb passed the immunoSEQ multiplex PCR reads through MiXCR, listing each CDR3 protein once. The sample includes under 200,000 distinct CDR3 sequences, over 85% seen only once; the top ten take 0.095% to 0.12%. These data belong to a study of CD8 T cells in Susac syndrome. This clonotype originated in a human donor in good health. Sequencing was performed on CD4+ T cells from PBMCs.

CDR3 residues: CSVPHSGERETQYF. CDR3 nucleotide sequence: TGCAGCGTTCCCCATTCGGGGGAAAGGGAGACCCAGTACTTC. The V and J genes are TRBV29-1 and TRBJ2-5; tentatively, D is TRBD2 (6 bases). V was shortened by 5 bases and J by 5 bases, with 18 bases between the two germline ends. This CDR3 is built from 14 residues. Germline CDR1 is SQVTM and CDR2 is ANQGSEA.